These T cell receptor beta chains were read from a single sample in a study of T cell responses to AZD1222 COVID-19 vaccine. TCRdb's table, derived via immunoSEQ multiplex PCR, lists solely in-frame clones and lacks some. This table holds roughly 180,000 clones, roughly 94% found once. The starting material was peripheral blood, obtained on day 0 of AZD1222 vaccination. Every receptor here comes from an adult in good health. The CDR3 runs from the conserved cysteine through the conserved F or W. Each record gives: J gene, clone size, V gene, D gene, CDR3 DNA, CDR3 protein. The D gene is left open where the match is weak. Clone size, where shown, is once, few, many, or a class for clones that have expanded.

j_call: TRBJ1-6
clone_size: NA
v_call: TRBV15
d_call: NA
cdr3_nt: TGTGCCACCAGCAGAGATAGGAATTCACCCCTCCACTTT
cdr3_aa: CATSRDRNSPLHF

j_call: TRBJ2-2
clone_size: NA
v_call: TRBV5-4
d_call: TRBD1
cdr3_nt: TGTGCCAGCAGCTCGCCTTTGAGACCGGGACAGGGGGCCGGGGAGCTGTTTTTT
cdr3_aa: CASSSPLRPGQGAGELFF

j_call: TRBJ1-2
clone_size: NA
v_call: TRBV9
d_call: TRBD1
cdr3_nt: TGTGCCAGCAGCGGAGGGACAGGGGGCGGCTATGGCTACACCTTC
cdr3_aa: CASSGGTGGGYGYTF

j_call: TRBJ1-1
clone_size: NA
v_call: TRBV7-9
d_call: NA
cdr3_nt: TGTGCCAGCAGCTTAGCCAGGGTGAACACTGAAGCTTTCTTT
cdr3_aa: CASSLARVNTEAFF

j_call: TRBJ2-1
clone_size: NA
v_call: TRBV3-1/TRBV3-2
d_call: NA
cdr3_nt: TGTGCCAGCAGCCCCGGATGGCAGAGCTCCTACAATGAGCAGTTCTTC
cdr3_aa: CASSPGWQSSYNEQFF

j_call: TRBJ2-2
clone_size: NA
v_call: TRBV6-1
d_call: NA
cdr3_nt: TGTGCCAGCAGTGATCTCACCTTATACAGGGAAACCGGGGAGCTGTTTTTT
cdr3_aa: CASSDLTLYRETGELFF

j_call: TRBJ2-7
clone_size: NA
v_call: TRBV19
d_call: TRBD1
cdr3_nt: TGTGCCAGAGCGTTAGCAAGAGTCCTGACAGGGTACGTTGGTCCTTTCGTCTCCTACGAGCAGTACTTC
cdr3_aa: CARALARVLTGYVGPFVSYEQYF

j_call: TRBJ1-1
clone_size: NA
v_call: TRBV19
d_call: NA
cdr3_nt: TGTGCCAGTAGTATCAGAAGCCACCTTGAAGCTTTCTTT
cdr3_aa: CASSIRSHLEAFF

j_call: TRBJ1-5
clone_size: NA
v_call: TRBV10-3
d_call: TRBD1
cdr3_nt: TGTGCCATCAGCACCGGGACAGGGGGCCTTAATCAGCCCCAGCATTTT
cdr3_aa: CAISTGTGGLNQPQHF

j_call: TRBJ1-5
clone_size: NA
v_call: TRBV5-1
d_call: NA
cdr3_nt: TGCGCCAGCAGCTTGTCAGGGCTCAATCAGCCCCAGCATTTT
cdr3_aa: CASSLSGLNQPQHF

j_call: TRBJ2-7
clone_size: NA
v_call: TRBV3-1/TRBV3-2
d_call: TRBD2
cdr3_nt: TGTGCCAGCAGGCGAGGGACTAGCGGAGCCTACGAGCAGTACTTC
cdr3_aa: CASRRGTSGAYEQYF

j_call: TRBJ1-2
clone_size: NA
v_call: TRBV4-1
d_call: NA
cdr3_nt: TGCGCCAGCAGCCCAAGGAGGGGAGGGTTGGATGGCTACACCTTC
cdr3_aa: CASSPRRGGLDGYTF

j_call: TRBJ2-1
clone_size: NA
v_call: TRBV10-1
d_call: NA
cdr3_nt: TGCGCCAGCAGTGAGTCGGTCTACAATGAGCAGTTCTTC
cdr3_aa: CASSESVYNEQFF

j_call: TRBJ1-6
clone_size: NA
v_call: TRBV5-6
d_call: NA
cdr3_nt: TGTGCCAGCAGCTTCGGACAGCTTGGGCCCCTCCACTTT
cdr3_aa: CASSFGQLGPLHF

j_call: TRBJ1-5
clone_size: NA
v_call: TRBV27
d_call: TRBD1
cdr3_nt: TGTGCCAGCACCGCTAGCAGGGGGAGTCAGCCCCAGCATTTT
cdr3_aa: CASTASRGSQPQHF

j_call: TRBJ1-1
clone_size: once
v_call: TRBV30
d_call: NA
cdr3_nt: TGTGCCTGCCGCCACTCCCGCGGCACTGAAGCTTTCTTT
cdr3_aa: CACRHSRGTEAFF

j_call: TRBJ1-3
clone_size: NA
v_call: TRBV4-1
d_call: NA
cdr3_nt: TGCGCCAGCAGCCAAGACAGAGGAAACACCATATATTTT
cdr3_aa: CASSQDRGNTIYF

j_call: TRBJ1-2
clone_size: NA
v_call: TRBV19
d_call: NA
cdr3_nt: TGTGCCAGTCAGCCGGGGGCTTCCTATGGCTACACCTTC
cdr3_aa: CASQPGASYGYTF

j_call: TRBJ2-7
clone_size: NA
v_call: TRBV11-2
d_call: TRBD2
cdr3_nt: TGTGCCAGCAGCTTAGAAAGGAGCGGGAGCTCCTACGAGCAGTACTTC
cdr3_aa: CASSLERSGSSYEQYF

j_call: TRBJ1-1
clone_size: NA
v_call: TRBV14
d_call: NA
cdr3_nt: TGTGCCAGCAGCCAAGATCAGTGGCAGCGGAACACTGAAGCTTTCTTT
cdr3_aa: CASSQDQWQRNTEAFF

j_call: TRBJ1-2
clone_size: NA
v_call: TRBV20-1
d_call: NA
cdr3_nt: TGCAGTGCTAGTTCGACAGCGAAGCGCGCTAACTATGGCTACACCTTC
cdr3_aa: CSASSTAKRANYGYTF

j_call: TRBJ2-3
clone_size: NA
v_call: TRBV6-5
d_call: NA
cdr3_nt: TGTGCCAGCAGTTACGAAGCTCCAGGGAGAGATACGCAGTATTTT
cdr3_aa: CASSYEAPGRDTQYF

j_call: TRBJ1-2
clone_size: NA
v_call: TRBV7-6
d_call: NA
cdr3_nt: TGTGCCAGCAGCCCGACAAGAAGCGCCGTATATGGCTACACCTTC
cdr3_aa: CASSPTRSAVYGYTF

j_call: TRBJ1-4
clone_size: NA
v_call: TRBV4-2
d_call: NA
cdr3_nt: TGTGCCAGCAGCCTTCGGATAGTTAATGAAAAACTGTTTTTT
cdr3_aa: CASSLRIVNEKLFF

j_call: TRBJ2-5
clone_size: once
v_call: TRBV2
d_call: TRBD2
cdr3_nt: TGTGCCAGAAAACCGAAACTACTAGCGGGAGACCAAGAGACCCAGTACTTC
cdr3_aa: CARKPKLLAGDQETQYF

j_call: TRBJ1-1
clone_size: once
v_call: TRBV11-3
d_call: NA
cdr3_nt: TGTGCCAGCAGCTTAGGGGGACTGGGGACCGCGGACACTGAAGCTTTCTTT
cdr3_aa: CASSLGGLGTADTEAFF

j_call: TRBJ1-1
clone_size: NA
v_call: TRBV29-1
d_call: TRBD1
cdr3_nt: TGCAGCGTTGAACGCGACAGGGGAGCTGAAGCTTTCTTT
cdr3_aa: CSVERDRGAEAFF

j_call: TRBJ2-3
clone_size: NA
v_call: TRBV24-1
d_call: TRBD2
cdr3_nt: TGTGCCACCAGTGACCCGACTAGCACTAGCACAGATACGCAGTATTTT
cdr3_aa: CATSDPTSTSTDTQYF

j_call: TRBJ2-1
clone_size: once
v_call: TRBV27
d_call: NA
cdr3_nt: TGTGCCAGCAGTTTGGGGGGATGGGGAAACAATGAGCAGTTCTTC
cdr3_aa: CASSLGGWGNNEQFF

j_call: TRBJ1-4
clone_size: NA
v_call: TRBV18
d_call: TRBD1
cdr3_nt: TGTGCCAGCTCACCACCGGGACAGGGGGTTGAAAAACTGTTTTTT
cdr3_aa: CASSPPGQGVEKLFF

j_call: TRBJ2-7
clone_size: once
v_call: TRBV9
d_call: TRBD2
cdr3_nt: TGTGCCAGCAGCGCCTTCCTAGCGGGAGAACTCAACGAGCAGTACTTC
cdr3_aa: CASSAFLAGELNEQYF

j_call: TRBJ1-6
clone_size: NA
v_call: TRBV19
d_call: NA
cdr3_nt: TGTGCCAGTACCCGACAGAATAATTCACCCCTCCACTTT
cdr3_aa: CASTRQNNSPLHF

j_call: TRBJ1-1
clone_size: NA
v_call: TRBV7-3
d_call: NA
cdr3_nt: TGTGCCAGCGGGTACGGACGCACTGAAGCTTTCTTT
cdr3_aa: CASGYGRTEAFF

j_call: TRBJ2-3
clone_size: NA
v_call: TRBV21-1
d_call: NA
cdr3_nt: TGTGCCAGCAGCTTCGTAGGGAGCGGCGACACAGATACGCAGTATTTT
cdr3_aa: CASSFVGSGDTDTQYF

j_call: TRBJ1-1
clone_size: NA
v_call: TRBV6-5
d_call: NA
cdr3_nt: TGTGCCAGCAGTTACTCCTACAGAAGCACTGAAGCTTTCTTT
cdr3_aa: CASSYSYRSTEAFF

j_call: TRBJ1-6
clone_size: NA
v_call: TRBV7-9
d_call: TRBD1
cdr3_nt: TGTGCCAGCAGCTTAGGGTCACCGGGACAGAAGGTCTCGCCCCTCCACTTT
cdr3_aa: CASSLGSPGQKVSPLHF

j_call: TRBJ2-2
clone_size: NA
v_call: TRBV28
d_call: TRBD1
cdr3_nt: TGTGCCGGGGGACAGGGGATCACCGGGGAGCTGTTTTTT
cdr3_aa: CAGGQGITGELFF

j_call: TRBJ1-2
clone_size: NA
v_call: TRBV30
d_call: NA
cdr3_nt: TGTGCCTGGAGTGAGGGGGTCTATGGCTACACCTTC
cdr3_aa: CAWSEGVYGYTF

j_call: TRBJ2-7
clone_size: NA
v_call: TRBV7-9
d_call: NA
cdr3_nt: TGTGCCACAGAAGGGTTGAGCTACGAGCAGTACTTC
cdr3_aa: CATEGLSYEQYF

j_call: TRBJ2-7
clone_size: NA
v_call: TRBV5-1
d_call: NA
cdr3_nt: TGCGCCAGCAGCTTCGCTGGGGGCACCTACGAGCAGTACTTC
cdr3_aa: CASSFAGGTYEQYF

j_call: TRBJ2-3
clone_size: NA
v_call: TRBV6-5
d_call: NA
cdr3_nt: TGTGCCAGCAGAAGCGGGACAGCACAGCGGAATACGCAGTATTTT
cdr3_aa: CASRSGTAQRNTQYF

j_call: TRBJ1-1
clone_size: NA
v_call: TRBV10-1
d_call: NA
cdr3_nt: TGCGCCAGCAGGCTGACAGAGAACACTGAAGCTTTCTTT
cdr3_aa: CASRLTENTEAFF

j_call: TRBJ2-2
clone_size: NA
v_call: TRBV7-7
d_call: NA
cdr3_nt: TGTGCCAGCAGCTTTGATTGTAATCGGTGCCCACTGATCACCGGGGAGCTGTTTTTT
cdr3_aa: CASSFDCNRCPLITGELFF

j_call: TRBJ1-6
clone_size: NA
v_call: TRBV11-1
d_call: NA
cdr3_nt: TGTGCCAGCAGCCTCGACGGACAGTCCTATAATTCACCCCTCCACTTT
cdr3_aa: CASSLDGQSYNSPLHF

j_call: TRBJ1-5
clone_size: NA
v_call: TRBV9
d_call: TRBD1
cdr3_nt: TGTGCCAGCAGCGCCCAGGGGGCGAGGAATCAGCCCCAGCATTTT
cdr3_aa: CASSAQGARNQPQHF

j_call: TRBJ1-6
clone_size: NA
v_call: TRBV3-1/TRBV3-2
d_call: NA
cdr3_nt: TGTGCCAGCAGCCCGGGGAGTAATTCACCCCTCCACTTT
cdr3_aa: CASSPGSNSPLHF

j_call: TRBJ1-6
clone_size: NA
v_call: TRBV20-1
d_call: TRBD1
cdr3_nt: TGCAGTGCTAGTTTTGGGACAGCCAATTCACCCCTCCACTTT
cdr3_aa: CSASFGTANSPLHF

j_call: TRBJ1-2
clone_size: NA
v_call: TRBV6-5
d_call: NA
cdr3_nt: TGTGCCAGCAGTCGGTCGGGGCAGGTCTATGGCTACACCTTC
cdr3_aa: CASSRSGQVYGYTF

j_call: TRBJ1-4
clone_size: NA
v_call: TRBV7-8
d_call: NA
cdr3_nt: TGTGCCAGCAGCCCCCTCCTGGGGGATAATGAAAAACTGTTTTTT
cdr3_aa: CASSPLLGDNEKLFF

j_call: TRBJ1-2
clone_size: NA
v_call: TRBV19
d_call: NA
cdr3_nt: TGTGCCAGTAAGAGGGGGAGAAATTATGGCTACACCTTC
cdr3_aa: CASKRGRNYGYTF

j_call: TRBJ1-1
clone_size: once
v_call: TRBV6-1
d_call: TRBD1
cdr3_nt: TGTGCCAGCAGTGAGCAATACAGGGGGCAAACTGAAGCTTTCTTT
cdr3_aa: CASSEQYRGQTEAFF

j_call: TRBJ1-4
clone_size: NA
v_call: TRBV5-1
d_call: TRBD1
cdr3_nt: TGCGCCAGCAGGGCCGGGACAGGGGCAACTAATGAAAAACTGTTTTTT
cdr3_aa: CASRAGTGATNEKLFF

j_call: TRBJ1-3
clone_size: NA
v_call: TRBV28
d_call: TRBD1
cdr3_nt: TGTGCCAGCAGTTTATGGGGACAGGGGGGCTCTGGAAACACCATATATTTT
cdr3_aa: CASSLWGQGGSGNTIYF

j_call: TRBJ1-1
clone_size: once
v_call: TRBV19
d_call: NA
cdr3_nt: TGTGCCAGTAGTAGGGCCGGCCAGGGGCCCAGGGACACTGAAGCTTTCTTT
cdr3_aa: CASSRAGQGPRDTEAFF